Sequencing of this T cell receptor (beta chain) was carried out in a study of PD-L1 blockade in urothelial cancer. Across the whole study: Patients with male sex and bladder-origin urothelial cancer accounted for about 85% of the roughly 30 enrolled. Analysis of blood occurred 3 weeks (second dose) and 6 weeks after treatment start.

This clone came up once. The CDR3 totals 12 residues. V lost 4 bases and J lost 8; bases outside the gene matches: 5. Per the germline V gene, CDR1 is SGHDT and CDR2 is YYEEEE. Only in-frame clones appear in the TCRdb table, and some are missing; sequencing was by immunoSEQ multiplex PCR. The sample yields 85,000 to 100,000 clones, around nine tenths seen once. This receptor was obtained from a man in his sixties with urothelial cancer. The V and J genes are TRBV5-6 and TRBJ1-1, with 7 nucleotides matching TRBD1. Sequenced here: PBMCs, sampled around atezolizumab (anti-PD-L1) treatment. Written as DNA, the CDR3 is TGTGCCAGCAGCCAAACAGGGGAGGAAGCTTTCTTT. Protein: CASSQTGEEAFF.